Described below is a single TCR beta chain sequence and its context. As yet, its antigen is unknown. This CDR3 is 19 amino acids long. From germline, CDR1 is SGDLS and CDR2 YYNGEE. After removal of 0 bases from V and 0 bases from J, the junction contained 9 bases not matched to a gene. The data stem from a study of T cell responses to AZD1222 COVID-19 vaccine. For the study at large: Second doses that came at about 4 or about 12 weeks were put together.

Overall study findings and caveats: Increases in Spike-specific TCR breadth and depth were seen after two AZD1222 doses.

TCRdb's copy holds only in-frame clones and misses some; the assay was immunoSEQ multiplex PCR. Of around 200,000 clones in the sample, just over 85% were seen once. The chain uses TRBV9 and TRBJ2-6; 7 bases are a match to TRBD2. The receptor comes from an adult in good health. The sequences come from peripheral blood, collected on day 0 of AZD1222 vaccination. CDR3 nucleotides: TGTGCCAGCAGCGTAGGAAAGTCTAGCGGAAGCTCTGGGGCCAACGTCCTGACTTTC. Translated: CASSVGKSSGSSGANVLTF.